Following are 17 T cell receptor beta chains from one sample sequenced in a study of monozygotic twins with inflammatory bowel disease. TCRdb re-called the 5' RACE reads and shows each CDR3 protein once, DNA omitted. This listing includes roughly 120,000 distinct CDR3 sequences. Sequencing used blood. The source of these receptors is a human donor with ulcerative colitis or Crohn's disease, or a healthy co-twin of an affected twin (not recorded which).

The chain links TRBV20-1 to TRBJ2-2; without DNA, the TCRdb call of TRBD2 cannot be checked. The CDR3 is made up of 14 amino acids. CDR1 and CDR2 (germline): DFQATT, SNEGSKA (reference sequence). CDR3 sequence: CSARLAGGAGELFF.

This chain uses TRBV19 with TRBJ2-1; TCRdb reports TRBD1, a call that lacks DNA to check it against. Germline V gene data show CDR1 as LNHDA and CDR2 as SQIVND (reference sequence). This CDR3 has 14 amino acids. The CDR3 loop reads CASSIGTGYNEQFF.

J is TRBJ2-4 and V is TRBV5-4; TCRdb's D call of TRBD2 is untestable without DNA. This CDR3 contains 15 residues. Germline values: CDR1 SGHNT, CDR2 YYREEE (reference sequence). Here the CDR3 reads CASSSAGGLENIQYF.

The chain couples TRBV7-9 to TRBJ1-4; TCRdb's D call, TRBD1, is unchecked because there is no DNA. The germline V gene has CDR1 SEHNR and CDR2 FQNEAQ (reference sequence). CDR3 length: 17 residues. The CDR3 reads CASSPGVRVPTNEKLFF.

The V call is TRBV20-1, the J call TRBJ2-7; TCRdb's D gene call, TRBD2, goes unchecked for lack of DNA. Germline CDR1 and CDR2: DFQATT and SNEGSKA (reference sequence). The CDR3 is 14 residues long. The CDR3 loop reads CSATRTSGDNEQYF.

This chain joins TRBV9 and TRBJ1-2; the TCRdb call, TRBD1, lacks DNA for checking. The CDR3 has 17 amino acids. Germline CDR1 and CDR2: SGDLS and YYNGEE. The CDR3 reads CASTPDGAGPANYGYTF.

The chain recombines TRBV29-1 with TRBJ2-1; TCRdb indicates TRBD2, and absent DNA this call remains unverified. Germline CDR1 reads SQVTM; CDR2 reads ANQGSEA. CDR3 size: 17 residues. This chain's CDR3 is CSVGPGTSGDYYNEQFF.

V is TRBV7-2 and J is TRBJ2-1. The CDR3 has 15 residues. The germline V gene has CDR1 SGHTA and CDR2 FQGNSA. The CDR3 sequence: CASSLAVSSYNEQFF.

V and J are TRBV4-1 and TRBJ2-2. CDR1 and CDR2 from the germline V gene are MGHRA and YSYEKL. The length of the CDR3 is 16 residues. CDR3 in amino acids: CASSQAHSSNTGELFF.

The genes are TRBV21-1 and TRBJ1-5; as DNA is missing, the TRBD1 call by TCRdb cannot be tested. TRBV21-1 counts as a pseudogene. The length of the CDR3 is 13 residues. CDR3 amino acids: CARDRCSNQPQHF.

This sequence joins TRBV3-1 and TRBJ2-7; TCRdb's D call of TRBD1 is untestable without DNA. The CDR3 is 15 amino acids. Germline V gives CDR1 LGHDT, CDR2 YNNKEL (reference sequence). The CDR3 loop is CASSQEGRESYEQYF.

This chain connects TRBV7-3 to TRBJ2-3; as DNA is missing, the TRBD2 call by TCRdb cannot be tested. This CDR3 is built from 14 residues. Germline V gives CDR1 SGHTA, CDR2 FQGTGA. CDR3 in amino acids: CASSSPELGNTQYF.

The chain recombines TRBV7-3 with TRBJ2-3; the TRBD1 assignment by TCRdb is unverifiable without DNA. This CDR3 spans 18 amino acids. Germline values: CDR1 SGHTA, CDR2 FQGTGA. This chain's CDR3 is CASSPTSGAGVFTDTQYF. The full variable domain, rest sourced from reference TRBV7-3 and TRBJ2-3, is GAGVSQTPSNKVTEKGKYVELRCDPISGHTALYWYRQSLGQGPEFLIYFQGTGAADDSGLPNDRFFAVRPEGSVSTLKIQRTERGDSAVYLCASSPTSGAGVFTDTQYFGPGTRLTVL.

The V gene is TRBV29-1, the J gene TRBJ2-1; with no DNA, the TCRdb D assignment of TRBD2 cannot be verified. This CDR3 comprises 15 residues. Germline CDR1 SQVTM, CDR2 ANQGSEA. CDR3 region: CSVEEVLAGYNEQFF.

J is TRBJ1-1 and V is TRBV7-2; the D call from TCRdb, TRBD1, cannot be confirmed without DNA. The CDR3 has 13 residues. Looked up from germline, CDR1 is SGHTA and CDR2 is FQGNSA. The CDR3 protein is CASSLARGAEAFF.

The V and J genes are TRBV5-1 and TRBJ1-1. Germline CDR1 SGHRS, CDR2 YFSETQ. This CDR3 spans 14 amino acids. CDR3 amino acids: CASSLDTARTEAFF.

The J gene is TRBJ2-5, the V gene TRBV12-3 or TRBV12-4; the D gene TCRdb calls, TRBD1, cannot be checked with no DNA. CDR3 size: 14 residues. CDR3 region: CASLGAGDQETQYF.